This T cell receptor (beta chain) was sequenced for a study of T and B cells in COVID-19 patients. Study-wide context: Peripheral blood came from COVID-19 patients with active infection or after recovery.

Comments on this clonotype: Its specificity is unknown. A junction end diverges from the germline sequence, so it may reflect a read error.

TRB was amplified from about 250-500 ng of blood genomic DNA. The V gene's germline CDR1 is SGHDT and CDR2 YYEEEE. The CDR3 has 14 amino acids. The study's findings and limits: No sequencing was yet done of CD4+, regulatory or CD8+ subsets, or of SARS-CoV-2-responsive or tetramer+ sorted cells. Patients with COVID-19 reportedly showed strongly skewed T cell receptor beta variable and joining gene usage.

BIOMED2 TRB-A/B primer pools were used in multiplex TRB PCR. Each CDR3 protein is one row after TCRdb ran MiXCR on the multiplex PCR reads. Of about 14,000 distinct CDR3 sequences in the sample, more than 25% were seen once. The sequenced sample was blood. The source is a human donor who had recovered from COVID-19. The V call is TRBV5-6, the J call TRBJ2-7; D possibly corresponds to TRBD1 (6 bases). The DNA of the CDR3 is TGCGCCAGCAGCGGATGGACAGTTTCCTACGAGCAGTACTTC. It yields the protein CASSGWTVSYEQYF. The entire variable domain, with the rest obtained from reference TRBV5-6 and TRBJ2-7, is as follows: DAGVTQSPTHLIKTRGQQVTLRCSPKSGHDTVSWYQQALGQGPQFIFQYYEEEERQRGNFPDRFSGHQFPNYSSELNVNALLLGDSALYLCASSGWTVSYEQYFGPGTRLTVT.